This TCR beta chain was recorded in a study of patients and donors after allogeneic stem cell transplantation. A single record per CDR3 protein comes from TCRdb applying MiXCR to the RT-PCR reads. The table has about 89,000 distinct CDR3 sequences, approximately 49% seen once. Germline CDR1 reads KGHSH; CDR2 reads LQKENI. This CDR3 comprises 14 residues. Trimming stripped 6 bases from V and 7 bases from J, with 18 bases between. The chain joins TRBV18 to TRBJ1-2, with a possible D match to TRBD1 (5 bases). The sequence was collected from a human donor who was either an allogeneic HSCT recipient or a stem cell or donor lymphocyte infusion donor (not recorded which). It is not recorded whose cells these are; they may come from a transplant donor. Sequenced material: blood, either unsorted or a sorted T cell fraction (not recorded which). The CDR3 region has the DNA TGTGCCAGCTCTAAGGGTCAGGGCGCGGTTGGCTACACCTTC. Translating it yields CASSKGQGAVGYTF. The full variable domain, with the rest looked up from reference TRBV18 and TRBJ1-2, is NAGVMQNPRHLVRRRGQEARLRCSPMKGHSHVYWYRQLPEEGLKFMVYLQKENIIDESGMPKERFSAEFPKEGPSILRIQQVVRGDSAAYFCASSKGQGAVGYTFGSGTRLTVV.